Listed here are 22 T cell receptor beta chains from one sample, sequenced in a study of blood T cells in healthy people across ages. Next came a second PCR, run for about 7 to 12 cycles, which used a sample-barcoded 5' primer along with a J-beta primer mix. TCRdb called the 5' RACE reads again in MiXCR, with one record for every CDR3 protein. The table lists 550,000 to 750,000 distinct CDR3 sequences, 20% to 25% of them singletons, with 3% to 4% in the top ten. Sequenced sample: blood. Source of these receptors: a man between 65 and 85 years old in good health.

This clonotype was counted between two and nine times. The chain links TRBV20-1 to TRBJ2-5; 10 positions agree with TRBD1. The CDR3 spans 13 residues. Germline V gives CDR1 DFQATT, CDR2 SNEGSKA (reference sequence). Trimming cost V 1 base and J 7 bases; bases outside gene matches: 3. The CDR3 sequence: CSARGTGGLTQYF. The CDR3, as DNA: TGCAGTGCTAGAGGGACAGGGGGTTTGACCCAGTACTTC.

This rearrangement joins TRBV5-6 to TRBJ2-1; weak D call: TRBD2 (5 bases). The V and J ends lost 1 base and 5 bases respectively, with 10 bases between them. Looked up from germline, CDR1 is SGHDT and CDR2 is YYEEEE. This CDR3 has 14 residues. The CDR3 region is CASSLPSYHNEQFF. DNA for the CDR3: TGTGCCAGCAGCTTGCCTAGCTACCACAATGAGCAGTTCTTC.

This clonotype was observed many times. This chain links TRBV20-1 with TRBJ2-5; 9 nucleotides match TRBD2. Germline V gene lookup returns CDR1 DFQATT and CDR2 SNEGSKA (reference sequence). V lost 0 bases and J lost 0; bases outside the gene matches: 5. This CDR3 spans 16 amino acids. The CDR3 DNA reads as TGCAGTGCTAGAGAGGAGAGCGGGGGGTACCAAGAGACCCAGTACTTC. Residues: CSAREESGGYQETQYF.

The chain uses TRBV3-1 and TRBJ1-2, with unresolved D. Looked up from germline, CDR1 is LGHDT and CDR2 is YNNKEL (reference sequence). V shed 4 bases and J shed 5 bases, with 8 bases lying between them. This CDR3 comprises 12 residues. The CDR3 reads CASSPRGYGYTF. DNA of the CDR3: TGTGCCAGCAGCCCCCGGGGTTATGGCTACACCTTC.

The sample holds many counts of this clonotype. As DNA, the CDR3 is TGTGCCAGCAGCCCGTCTGGGGCCAACGTCCTGACTTTC. It specifies CASSPSGANVLTF. The chain recombines TRBV7-2 with TRBJ2-6; no clear D gene. From germline, CDR1 is SGHTA and CDR2 FQGNSA. V shed 5 bases and J shed 1 base, with 3 bases lying between them. The CDR3 contains 13 residues.

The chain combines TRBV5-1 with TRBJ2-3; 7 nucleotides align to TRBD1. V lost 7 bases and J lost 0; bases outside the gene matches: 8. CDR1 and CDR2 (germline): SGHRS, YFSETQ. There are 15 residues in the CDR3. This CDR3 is CASGPTGDSTDTQYF. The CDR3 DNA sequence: TGCGCCAGCGGACCTACAGGGGATAGCACAGATACGCAGTATTTT.

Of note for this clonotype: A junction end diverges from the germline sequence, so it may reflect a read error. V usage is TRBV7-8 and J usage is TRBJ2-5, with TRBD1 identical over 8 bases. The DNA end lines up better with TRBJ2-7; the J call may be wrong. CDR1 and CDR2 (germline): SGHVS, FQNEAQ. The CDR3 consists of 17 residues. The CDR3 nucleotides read TGCGCCAGCAGTTTACTCCGGGACAGGCTATTCTCCTACGAGCAGTACTTC. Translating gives CASSLLRDRLFSYEQYF.

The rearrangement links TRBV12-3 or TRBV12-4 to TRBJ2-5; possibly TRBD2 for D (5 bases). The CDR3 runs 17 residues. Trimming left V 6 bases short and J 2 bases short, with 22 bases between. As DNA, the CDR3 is TGTGCCAGCAGCCCTACCGTCGGGCGGGCCTATCAAGAGACCCAGTACTTC. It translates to CASSPTVGRAYQETQYF.

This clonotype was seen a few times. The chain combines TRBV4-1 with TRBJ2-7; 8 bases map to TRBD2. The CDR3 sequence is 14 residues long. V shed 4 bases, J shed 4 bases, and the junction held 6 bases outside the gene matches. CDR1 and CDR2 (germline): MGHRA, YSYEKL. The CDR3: CASSPSGGIYEQYF. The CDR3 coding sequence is TGCGCCAGCAGCCCGAGCGGGGGAATTTACGAGCAGTACTTC.

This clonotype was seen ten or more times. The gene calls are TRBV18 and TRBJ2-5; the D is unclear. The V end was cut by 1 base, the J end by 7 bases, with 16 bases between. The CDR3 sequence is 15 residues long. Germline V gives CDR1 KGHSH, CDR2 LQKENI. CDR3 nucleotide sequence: TGTGCCAGCTCACCACAGGGTTCGAGCCATGGGACCCAGTACTTC. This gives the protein CASSPQGSSHGTQYF.

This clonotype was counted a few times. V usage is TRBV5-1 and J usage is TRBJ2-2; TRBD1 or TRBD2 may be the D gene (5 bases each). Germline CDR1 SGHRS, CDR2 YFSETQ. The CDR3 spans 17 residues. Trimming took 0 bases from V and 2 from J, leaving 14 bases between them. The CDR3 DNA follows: TGCGCCAGCAGCTTGGGAATCGGGACGAGCAACACCGGGGAGCTGTTTTTT. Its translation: CASSLGIGTSNTGELFF.

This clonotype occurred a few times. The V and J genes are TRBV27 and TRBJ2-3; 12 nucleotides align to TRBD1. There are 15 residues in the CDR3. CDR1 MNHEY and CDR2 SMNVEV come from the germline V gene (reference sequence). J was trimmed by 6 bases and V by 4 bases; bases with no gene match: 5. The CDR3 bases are TGTGCCAGCAGTTCCGGGACAGGGGGCTTTGATACGCAGTATTTT. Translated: CASSSGTGGFDTQYF.

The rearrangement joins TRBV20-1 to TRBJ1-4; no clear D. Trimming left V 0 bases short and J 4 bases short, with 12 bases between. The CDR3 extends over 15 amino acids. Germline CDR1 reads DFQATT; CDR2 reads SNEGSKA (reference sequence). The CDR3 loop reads CSARDRAVYNEKLFF. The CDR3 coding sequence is TGCAGTGCTAGAGATCGGGCAGTATATAATGAAAAACTGTTTTTT.

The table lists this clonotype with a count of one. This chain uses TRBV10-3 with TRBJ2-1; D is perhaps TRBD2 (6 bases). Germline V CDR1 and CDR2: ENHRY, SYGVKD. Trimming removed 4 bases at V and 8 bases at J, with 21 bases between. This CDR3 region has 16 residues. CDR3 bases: TGTGCCATCAGTGCGACCCGGACTAATAAAGGGCATGAGCAGTTCTTC. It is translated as CAISATRTNKGHEQFF.

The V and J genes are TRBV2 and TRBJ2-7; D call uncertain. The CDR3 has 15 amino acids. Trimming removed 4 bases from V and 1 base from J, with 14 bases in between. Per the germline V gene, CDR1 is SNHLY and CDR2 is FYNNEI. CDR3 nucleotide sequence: TGTGCCAGCAGTGCCTCGATGCAAAAATCCTACGAGCAGTACTTC. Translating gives CASSASMQKSYEQYF.

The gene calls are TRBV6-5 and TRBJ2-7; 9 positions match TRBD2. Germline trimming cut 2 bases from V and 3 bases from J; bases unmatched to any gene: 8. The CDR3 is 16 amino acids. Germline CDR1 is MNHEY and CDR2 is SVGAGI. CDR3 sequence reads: CASSYQSGRTLYEQYF. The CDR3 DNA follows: TGTGCCAGCAGTTACCAGAGCGGGAGGACCCTCTACGAGCAGTACTTC.

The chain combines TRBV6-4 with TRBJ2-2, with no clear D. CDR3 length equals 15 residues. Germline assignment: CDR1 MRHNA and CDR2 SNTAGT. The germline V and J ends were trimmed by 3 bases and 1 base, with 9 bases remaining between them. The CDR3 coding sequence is TGTGCCAGCAGTGATGGGCCTCAGAACACCGGGGAGCTGTTTTTT. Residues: CASSDGPQNTGELFF.

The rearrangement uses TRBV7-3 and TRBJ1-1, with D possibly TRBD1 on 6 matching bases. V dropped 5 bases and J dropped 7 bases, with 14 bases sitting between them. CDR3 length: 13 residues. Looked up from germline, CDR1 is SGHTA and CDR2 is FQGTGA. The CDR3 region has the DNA TGTGCCAGCAGCCCACAACAGGGAATTGAAGCTTTCTTT. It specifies CASSPQQGIEAFF. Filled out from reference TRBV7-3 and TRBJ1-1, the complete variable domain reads GAGVSQTPSNKVTEKGKYVELRCDPISGHTALYWYRQSLGQGPEFLIYFQGTGAADDSGLPNDRFFAVRPEGSVSTLKIQRTERGDSAVYLCASSPQQGIEAFFGQGTRLTVV.

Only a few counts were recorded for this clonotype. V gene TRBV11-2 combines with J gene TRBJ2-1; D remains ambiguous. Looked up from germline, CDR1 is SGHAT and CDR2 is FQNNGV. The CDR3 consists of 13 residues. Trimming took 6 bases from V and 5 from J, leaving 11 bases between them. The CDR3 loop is CASSLDQNNEQFF. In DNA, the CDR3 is TGTGCCAGCAGTTTGGACCAGAACAATGAGCAGTTCTTC.

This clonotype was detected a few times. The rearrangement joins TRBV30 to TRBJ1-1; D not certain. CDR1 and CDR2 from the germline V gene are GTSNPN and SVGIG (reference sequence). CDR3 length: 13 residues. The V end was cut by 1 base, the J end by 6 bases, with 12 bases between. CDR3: CAWSGQEAPEAFF. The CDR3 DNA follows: TGTGCCTGGAGTGGACAAGAGGCGCCTGAAGCTTTCTTT. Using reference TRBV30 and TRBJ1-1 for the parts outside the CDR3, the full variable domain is SQTIHQWPATLVQPVGSPLSLECTVEGTSNPNLYWYRQAAGRGLQLLFYSVGIGQISSEVPQNLSASRPQDRQFILSSKKLLLSDSGFYLCAWSGQEAPEAFFGQGTRLTVV.

CDR3 sequence reads: CASSVGYGANVLTF. The CDR3 coding sequence is TGTGCCAGCAGCGTCGGATACGGGGCCAACGTCCTGACTTTC. V gene TRBV5-6 combines with J gene TRBJ2-6; D remains unclear. Trimming cost V 4 bases and J 4 bases, with 9 bases left between them. CDR1 and CDR2 (germline): SGHDT, YYEEEE. The CDR3 length is 14 residues. The complete variable domain, with remaining parts taken from reference TRBV5-6 and TRBJ2-6, reads DAGVTQSPTHLIKTRGQQVTLRCSPKSGHDTVSWYQQALGQGPQFIFQYYEEEERQRGNFPDRFSGHQFPNYSSELNVNALLLGDSALYLCASSVGYGANVLTFGAGSRLTVL.

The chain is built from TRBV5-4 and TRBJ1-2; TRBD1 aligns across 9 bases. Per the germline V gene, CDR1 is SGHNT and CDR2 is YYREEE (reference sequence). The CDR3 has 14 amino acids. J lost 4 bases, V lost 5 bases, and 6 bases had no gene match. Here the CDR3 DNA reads TGTGCCAGCAGTGACGGACAGGGGAGCTATGGCTACACCTTC. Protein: CASSDGQGSYGYTF.